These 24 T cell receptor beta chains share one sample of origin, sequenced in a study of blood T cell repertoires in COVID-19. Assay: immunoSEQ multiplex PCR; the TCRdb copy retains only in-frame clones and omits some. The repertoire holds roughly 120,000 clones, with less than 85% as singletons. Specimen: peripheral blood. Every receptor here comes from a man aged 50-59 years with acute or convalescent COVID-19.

CDR3 in DNA: TGTGCCAGTAGCTTAAGGTCCGGGACTAGCACAGATACGCAGTATTTT. Residues: CASSLRSGTSTDTQYF. The genes are TRBV19 and TRBJ2-3, with a possible D match to TRBD2 (6 bases). The CDR3 totals 16 residues. In germline, CDR1 is LNHDA, CDR2 SQIVND (reference sequence). V lost 6 bases and J 0 bases, leaving 16 bases between the germline ends.

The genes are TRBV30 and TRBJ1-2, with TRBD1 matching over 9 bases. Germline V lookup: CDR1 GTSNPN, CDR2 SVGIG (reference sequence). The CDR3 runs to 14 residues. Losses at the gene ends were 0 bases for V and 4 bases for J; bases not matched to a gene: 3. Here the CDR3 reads CAWSVTGGVYGYTF. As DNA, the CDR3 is TGTGCCTGGAGTGTGACAGGGGGAGTCTATGGCTACACCTTC.

CDR3 amino acids: CASSTGTGARETQYF. The CDR3 DNA reads TGTGCCAGCAGCACAGGGACAGGGGCGAGAGAGACCCAGTACTTC. V gene TRBV7-6 combines with J gene TRBJ2-5; 10 bases agree with TRBD1. CDR3 length equals 15 residues. The germline CDR1 and CDR2 sequences are SGHVS and FNYEAQ. V was pared by 5 bases and J by 4 bases, with 7 bases of the junction left unmatched. The full variable domain, with the rest looked up from reference TRBV7-6 and TRBJ2-5, is GAGVSQSPRYKVTKRGQDVALRCDPISGHVSLYWYRQALGQGPEFLTYFNYEAQQDKSGLPNDRFSAERPEGSISTLTIQRTEQRDSAMYRCASSTGTGARETQYFGPGTRLLVL.

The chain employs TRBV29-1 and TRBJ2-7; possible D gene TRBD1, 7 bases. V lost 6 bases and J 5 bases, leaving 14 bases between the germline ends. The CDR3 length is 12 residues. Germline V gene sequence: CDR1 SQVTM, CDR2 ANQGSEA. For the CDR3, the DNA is TGCAGCGTCGAATCAGGGGGGAACGAGCAGTACTTC. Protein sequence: CSVESGGNEQYF.

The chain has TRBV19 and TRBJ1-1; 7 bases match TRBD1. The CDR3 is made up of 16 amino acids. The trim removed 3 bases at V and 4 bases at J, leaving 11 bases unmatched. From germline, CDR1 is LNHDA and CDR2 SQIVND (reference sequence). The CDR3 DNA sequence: TGTGCCAGTAGTATTTTCCTCCCGGACAGGTTCACTGAAGCTTTCTTT. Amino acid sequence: CASSIFLPDRFTEAFF.

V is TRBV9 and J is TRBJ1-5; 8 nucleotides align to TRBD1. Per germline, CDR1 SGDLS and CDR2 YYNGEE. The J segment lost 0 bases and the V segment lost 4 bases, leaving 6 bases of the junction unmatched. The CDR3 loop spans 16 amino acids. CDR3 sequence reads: CASSPGTGFSNQPQHF. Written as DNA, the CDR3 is TGTGCCAGCAGCCCAGGGACAGGCTTTAGCAATCAGCCCCAGCATTTT.

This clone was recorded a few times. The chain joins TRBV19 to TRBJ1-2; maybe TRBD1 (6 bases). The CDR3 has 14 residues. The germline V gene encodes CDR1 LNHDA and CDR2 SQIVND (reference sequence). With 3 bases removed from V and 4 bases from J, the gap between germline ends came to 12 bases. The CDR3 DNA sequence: TGTGCCAGTAGTATGAACAGGGATCGCTATGGCTACACCTTC. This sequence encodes CASSMNRDRYGYTF.

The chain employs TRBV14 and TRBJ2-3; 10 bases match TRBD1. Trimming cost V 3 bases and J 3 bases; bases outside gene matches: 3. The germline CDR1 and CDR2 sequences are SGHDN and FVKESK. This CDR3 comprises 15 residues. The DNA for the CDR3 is TGTGCCAGCAGCCAGACAGGGGGCTGGACAGATACGCAGTATTTT. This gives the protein CASSQTGGWTDTQYF. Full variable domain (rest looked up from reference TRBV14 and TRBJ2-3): EAGVTQFPSHSVIEKGQTVTLRCDPISGHDNLYWYRRVMGKEIKFLLHFVKESKQDESGMPNNRFLAERTGGTYSTLKVQPAELEDSGVYFCASSQTGGWTDTQYFGPGTRLTVL.

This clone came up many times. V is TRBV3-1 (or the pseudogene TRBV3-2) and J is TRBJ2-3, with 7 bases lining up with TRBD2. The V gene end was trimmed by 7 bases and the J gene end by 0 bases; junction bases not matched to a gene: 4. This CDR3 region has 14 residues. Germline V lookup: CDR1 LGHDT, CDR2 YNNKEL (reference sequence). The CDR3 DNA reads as TGTGCCAGCACCCTAGCGGCTAGCACAGATACGCAGTATTTT. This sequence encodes CASTLAASTDTQYF.

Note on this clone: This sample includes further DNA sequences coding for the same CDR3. CDR3 loop: CASSPGEGEAFF. The CDR3 nucleotides are TGTGCCAGCTCGCCGGGTGAGGGTGAAGCTTTCTTT. The chain recombines TRBV18 with TRBJ1-1; D is uncertain. Germline V gene data show CDR1 as KGHSH and CDR2 as LQKENI. Trimming took off 6 bases at V and 7 bases at J, with 12 bases between the two ends. The CDR3 covers 12 residues.

The CDR3 is CASSDRLAGGEQFF. In DNA form, the CDR3 reads TGTGCCAGCAGCGATAGATTAGCGGGAGGTGAGCAGTTCTTC. J is TRBJ2-1 and V is TRBV9; 10 bases fit TRBD2. The CDR3 has 14 residues. V lost 3 bases, J lost 9 bases, and 6 bases stayed unmatched. CDR1 and CDR2 (germline): SGDLS, YYNGEE.

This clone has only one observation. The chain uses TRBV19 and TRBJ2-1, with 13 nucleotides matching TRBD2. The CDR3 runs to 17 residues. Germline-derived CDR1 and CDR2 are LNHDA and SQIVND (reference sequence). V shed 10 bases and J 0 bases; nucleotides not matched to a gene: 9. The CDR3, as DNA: TGTGCCACCATGGGACTAGCGGGGAAAAGCTCCTACAATGAGCAGTTCTTC. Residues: CATMGLAGKSSYNEQFF.

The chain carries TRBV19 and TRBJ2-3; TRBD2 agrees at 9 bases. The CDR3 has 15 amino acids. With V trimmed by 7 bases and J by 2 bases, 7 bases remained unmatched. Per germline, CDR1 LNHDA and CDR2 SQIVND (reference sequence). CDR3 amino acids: CASKTSGRPTDTQYF. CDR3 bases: TGTGCCAGTAAAACTAGCGGGCGCCCCACAGATACGCAGTATTTT.

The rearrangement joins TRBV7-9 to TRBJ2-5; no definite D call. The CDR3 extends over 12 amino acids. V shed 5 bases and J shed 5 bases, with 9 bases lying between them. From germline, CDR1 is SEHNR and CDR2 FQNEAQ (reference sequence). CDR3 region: CASSPRVETQYF. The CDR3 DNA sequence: TGTGCCAGCAGCCCCCGTGTGGAGACCCAGTACTTC.

The CDR3 loop reads CASSLTSGGTGEQYF. The CDR3 DNA is TGTGCCAGCTCTCTCACTAGCGGGGGGACGGGAGAGCAGTACTTC. The chain has TRBV18 and TRBJ2-7, with 12 bases lining up with TRBD2. Per germline, CDR1 KGHSH and CDR2 LQKENI. The CDR3 runs 15 residues. V lost 6 bases, J lost 7 bases, and 10 bases stayed unmatched.

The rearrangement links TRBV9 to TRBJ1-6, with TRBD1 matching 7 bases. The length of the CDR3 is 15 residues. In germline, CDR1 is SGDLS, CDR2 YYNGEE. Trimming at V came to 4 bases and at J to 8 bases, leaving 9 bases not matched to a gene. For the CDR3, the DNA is TGTGCCAGCAGCACCCGAAGGACAGGCGATTCACCCCTCCACTTT. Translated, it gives CASSTRRTGDSPLHF.

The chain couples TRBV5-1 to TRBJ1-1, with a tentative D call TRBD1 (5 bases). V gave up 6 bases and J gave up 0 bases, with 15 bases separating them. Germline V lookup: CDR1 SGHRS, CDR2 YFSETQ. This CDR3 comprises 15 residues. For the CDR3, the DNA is TGCGCCAGCACCCCTGGACCAGGGATGAACACTGAAGCTTTCTTT. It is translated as CASTPGPGMNTEAFF.

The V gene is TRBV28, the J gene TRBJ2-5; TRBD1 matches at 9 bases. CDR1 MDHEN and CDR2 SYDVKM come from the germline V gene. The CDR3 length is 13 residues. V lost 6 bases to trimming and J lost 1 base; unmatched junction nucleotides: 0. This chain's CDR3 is CASRTGGQETQYF. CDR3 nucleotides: TGTGCCAGCAGGACAGGGGGCCAAGAGACCCAGTACTTC.

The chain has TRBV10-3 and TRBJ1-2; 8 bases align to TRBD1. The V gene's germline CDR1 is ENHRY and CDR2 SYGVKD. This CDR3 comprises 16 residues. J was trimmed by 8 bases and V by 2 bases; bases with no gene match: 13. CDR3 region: CAISEGIPGTGAGYTF. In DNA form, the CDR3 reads TGTGCCATCAGTGAGGGGATCCCCGGGACAGGCGCCGGCTACACCTTC.

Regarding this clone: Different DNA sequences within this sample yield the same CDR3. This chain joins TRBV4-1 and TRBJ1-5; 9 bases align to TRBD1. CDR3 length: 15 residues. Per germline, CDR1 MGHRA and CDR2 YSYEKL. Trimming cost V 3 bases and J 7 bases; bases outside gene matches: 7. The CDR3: CASSQGQGGGQPQHF. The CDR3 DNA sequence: TGCGCCAGCAGCCAGGGACAGGGCGGAGGACAGCCCCAGCATTTT.

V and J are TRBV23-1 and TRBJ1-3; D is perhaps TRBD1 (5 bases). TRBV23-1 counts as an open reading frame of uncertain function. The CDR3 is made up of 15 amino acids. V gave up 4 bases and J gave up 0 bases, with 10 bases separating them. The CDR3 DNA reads TGCGCCAGCAGTCGGGGGGTTGCCTCTGGAAACACCATATATTTT. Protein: CASSRGVASGNTIYF.

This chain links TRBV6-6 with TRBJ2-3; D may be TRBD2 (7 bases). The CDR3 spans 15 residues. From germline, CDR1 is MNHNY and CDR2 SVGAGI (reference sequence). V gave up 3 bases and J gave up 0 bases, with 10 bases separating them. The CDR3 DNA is TGTGCCAGCAGTTATGCGGGGGCGAGCACAGATACGCAGTATTTT. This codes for CASSYAGASTDTQYF.

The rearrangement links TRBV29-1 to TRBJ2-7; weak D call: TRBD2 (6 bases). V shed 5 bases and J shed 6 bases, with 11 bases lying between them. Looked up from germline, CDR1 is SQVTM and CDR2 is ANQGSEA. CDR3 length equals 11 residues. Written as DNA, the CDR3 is TGCAGCGTTTCAAAGGGAGGCGAGCAGTACTTC. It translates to CSVSKGGEQYF.

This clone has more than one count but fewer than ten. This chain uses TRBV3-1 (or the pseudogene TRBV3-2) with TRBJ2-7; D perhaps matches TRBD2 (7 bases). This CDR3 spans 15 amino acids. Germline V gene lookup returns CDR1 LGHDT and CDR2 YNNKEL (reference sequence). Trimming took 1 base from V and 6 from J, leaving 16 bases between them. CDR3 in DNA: TGTGCCAGCAGCCAAGTCTCTAGCGGAGGGGGCGAGCAGTACTTC. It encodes CASSQVSSGGGEQYF.